What follows are 21 T cell receptor beta chains derived from one specimen sequenced in a study of shared clonotypes between healthy human individuals (dated by TCRdb to the early 2020s). Library method: the immunoSEQ multiplex PCR assay. The clones in this table, taken by TCRdb from immuneACCESS, are in-frame only. Not every clone is retained; where verified, under half of the shortfall comes from an unresolved V gene, and the cause of the rest is unknown. Here the sample has some 2,000,000 clones; almost 96% occur a single time. Around 0.13% of the sample lies in the top ten. The material sequenced was naive CD4+ T cells sorted from blood. This specimen's cell subset or site label, interpreted: CD45RA+ positively selected. The receptor set was obtained from a man younger than 30 in good health.

V is TRBV5-6 and J is TRBJ2-3; 10 bases map to TRBD1. The CDR3 runs 13 residues. V lost 5 bases, J lost 5 bases, and 2 bases stayed unmatched. CDR1 is SGHDT and CDR2 is YYEEEE in the germline V gene. CDR3 DNA: TGTGCCAGCAGGCGGGACAGGGGAGATACGCAGTATTTT. Residues: CASRRDRGDTQYF.

This chain joins TRBV19 and TRBJ1-6; 7 nucleotides line up with TRBD1. The CDR3 totals 16 residues. Trimming cost V 5 bases and J 11 bases; bases outside gene matches: 15. The germline V gene has CDR1 LNHDA and CDR2 SQIVND (reference sequence). This chain's CDR3 is CASSEEQGLSVAPLHF. CDR3 DNA: TGTGCCAGTAGTGAAGAACAGGGGCTTTCGGTAGCACCCCTCCACTTT.

The rearrangement links TRBV5-4 to TRBJ2-6, with 7 nucleotides matching TRBD2. The V gene's germline CDR1 is SGHNT and CDR2 YYREEE (reference sequence). The CDR3 covers 17 residues. V trimming: 5 bases; J trimming: 0 bases; junction bases outside the gene matches: 8. CDR3 coding DNA: TGTGCCAGCAGGGGCCTGGCGGGGGACTCTGGGGCCAACGTCCTGACTTTC. Amino acid sequence: CASRGLAGDSGANVLTF.

The chain uses TRBV5-1 and TRBJ2-7; D is perhaps TRBD2 (5 bases). Trimming removed 1 base from V and 1 base from J, with 15 bases in between. The CDR3 is 16 residues long. CDR1 is SGHRS, CDR2 YFSETQ, per germline. CDR3: CASSLQPSGSSYEQYF. CDR3 DNA sequence: TGCGCCAGCAGCTTGCAGCCTAGTGGGAGTTCCTACGAGCAGTACTTC.

The gene calls are TRBV6-5 and TRBJ1-1; no firm D call. The CDR3 is 12 amino acids. Germline V lookup: CDR1 MNHEY, CDR2 SVGAGI. The V end lost 8 bases, the J end lost 5 bases, and 12 bases lay between the germline ends. The CDR3 reads CASWELGTEAFF. The CDR3 DNA follows: TGTGCCAGCTGGGAGTTAGGGACTGAAGCTTTCTTT.

This clone was seen only once. The chain uses TRBV11-3 and TRBJ2-3; a weak D match, TRBD2 (6 bases). This CDR3 is built from 16 residues. The V end was cut by 5 bases, the J end by 0 bases, with 15 bases between. The germline CDR1 and CDR2 sequences are SGHNT and YENEEA. DNA of the CDR3: TGTGCCAGCAGCCCCAGCGGGCGGACTAGCACAGATACGCAGTATTTT. It encodes CASSPSGRTSTDTQYF.

This chain connects TRBV27 to TRBJ1-2; 10 bases agree with TRBD1. Germline V gene sequence: CDR1 MNHEY, CDR2 SMNVEV (reference sequence). There are 14 residues in the CDR3. J was trimmed by 11 bases and V by 5 bases; bases with no gene match: 11. CDR3 residues: CASSPLRTGGFYTF. The DNA for the CDR3 is TGTGCCAGCAGTCCATTGCGGACAGGGGGTTTTTACACCTTC.

The rearrangement links TRBV6-5 to TRBJ1-2; 8 nucleotides agree with TRBD1. V lost 8 bases and J lost 8; bases outside the gene matches: 10. CDR1 MNHEY and CDR2 SVGAGI come from the germline V gene. The CDR3 totals 13 residues. CDR3 sequence: CASGKDRVGGYTF. The CDR3, as DNA: TGTGCCAGCGGAAAGGACAGGGTCGGCGGCTACACCTTC.

This chain connects TRBV6-5 to TRBJ2-3; TRBD2 agrees at 8 bases. V lost 4 bases to trimming and J lost 5 bases; unmatched junction nucleotides: 8. The CDR3 is 15 amino acids. The germline V gene encodes CDR1 MNHEY and CDR2 SVGAGI. CDR3 bases: TGTGCCAGCAGTTTCGGGGGGGCCGAGGTAGATACGCAGTATTTT. The encoded protein is CASSFGGAEVDTQYF.

This clone has just one count. The V and J genes are TRBV18 and TRBJ1-4; no reliable D call. CDR3 length equals 14 residues. The V gene's germline CDR1 is KGHSH and CDR2 LQKENI. The V and J ends lost 1 base and 5 bases respectively, with 8 bases between them. CDR3 loop: CASSPQALNEKLFF. The CDR3 coding sequence is TGTGCCAGCTCACCACAGGCTTTAAATGAAAAACTGTTTTTT.

This chain uses TRBV11-2 with TRBJ2-3; no definite D call. CDR3 length: 11 residues. The V and J ends lost 3 bases and 6 bases respectively, with 4 bases between them. Germline assignment: CDR1 SGHAT and CDR2 FQNNGV. CDR3 sequence (DNA): TGTGCCAGCAGCTTTCCCGATACGCAGTATTTT. Its translation: CASSFPDTQYF.

V is TRBV30 and J is TRBJ1-2; no definite D call. The ends were cut back, 1 base at V and 8 bases at J, with 14 bases in the middle. Germline V gene data show CDR1 as GTSNPN and CDR2 as SVGIG (reference sequence). There are 13 residues in the CDR3. The CDR3 loop is CAWSAWGAGGYTF. In DNA form, the CDR3 reads TGTGCCTGGAGTGCTTGGGGTGCCGGAGGCTACACCTTC.

The chain links TRBV5-6 to TRBJ2-7; D not resolved. Germline V gene data show CDR1 as SGHDT and CDR2 as YYEEEE. Trimming stripped 1 base from V and 2 bases from J, with 13 bases between. The CDR3 loop spans 15 amino acids. CDR3 amino acids: CASSLPAGSPYEQYF. The CDR3 DNA reads TGTGCCAGCAGCTTGCCCGCTGGCAGTCCCTACGAGCAGTACTTC.

This clone was counted a single time. V is TRBV6-5 and J is TRBJ2-1, with D tentatively TRBD1 (6 bases). Germline CDR1 reads MNHEY; CDR2 reads SVGAGI. The CDR3 has 15 residues. Trimming stripped 6 bases from V and 5 bases from J, with 17 bases between. The CDR3 sequence is CASSPRGLGDNEQFF. The CDR3, as DNA: TGTGCCAGCAGCCCGAGGGGGTTAGGGGACAATGAGCAGTTCTTC.

This clone was counted once. V and J are TRBV4-1 and TRBJ2-4; 7 nucleotides match TRBD2. CDR1 is MGHRA, CDR2 YSYEKL, per germline. The V segment lost 1 base and the J segment 12 bases; nucleotides outside the gene matches: 9. The CDR3 is made up of 14 amino acids. The CDR3 DNA reads TGCGCCAGCAGCCAAGGACCGCGGGGGACTTCTCAGTACTTC. Protein: CASSQGPRGTSQYF.

The chain has TRBV10-3 and TRBJ2-3; 8 bases agree with TRBD2. Looked up from germline, CDR1 is ENHRY and CDR2 is SYGVKD. There are 16 residues in the CDR3. J gave up 5 bases and V 5 bases, and 12 bases lay outside the gene matches. The CDR3 DNA reads as TGTGCCATCAGTAACCCACGCGGGAGGTCGATAGATACGCAGTATTTT. It yields the protein CAISNPRGRSIDTQYF.

The chain employs TRBV6-1 and TRBJ2-5; TRBD2 matches at 7 bases. The germline gives CDR1 MNHNS, CDR2 SASEGT. The V segment lost 3 bases and the J segment 5 bases; nucleotides outside the gene matches: 12. The CDR3 loop spans 16 amino acids. CDR3 sequence: CASSDSPGLRFETQYF. CDR3 DNA: TGTGCCAGCAGTGATTCCCCGGGACTAAGGTTCGAGACCCAGTACTTC.

This clone was seen once. This chain joins TRBV5-4 and TRBJ2-3; TRBD2 agrees at 7 bases. In germline, CDR1 is SGHNT, CDR2 YYREEE (reference sequence). Germline trimming cut 0 bases from V and 0 bases from J; bases unmatched to any gene: 7. CDR3 size: 17 residues. In DNA, the CDR3 is TGTGCCAGCAGCTTGGCCCGGGGAGGGTTTAGCACAGATACGCAGTATTTT. This encodes CASSLARGGFSTDTQYF.

The V and J genes are TRBV5-1 and TRBJ1-1; weak D call: TRBD1 (6 bases). Trimming cost V 4 bases and J 1 base, with 17 bases left between them. This CDR3 has 16 residues. CDR1 and CDR2 (germline): SGHRS, YFSETQ. In DNA form, the CDR3 reads TGCGCCAGCAGCCCAAACACCGGGACACGGAACACTGAAGCTTTCTTT. Protein: CASSPNTGTRNTEAFF.

The rearrangement uses TRBV6-5 and TRBJ1-5; D gene ambiguous. Germline CDR1 and CDR2: MNHEY and SVGAGI. V was pared by 2 bases and J by 2 bases, with 13 bases between. This CDR3 has 16 amino acids. CDR3 nucleotides: TGTGCCAGCAGTTACGGCGGATTCCTCGGCAATCAGCCCCAGCATTTT. Translating gives CASSYGGFLGNQPQHF.

The CDR3 reads CASGRDYEQYF. The CDR3 DNA sequence: TGTGCCAGCGGCAGGGACTACGAGCAGTACTTC. This sequence joins TRBV9 and TRBJ2-7; TRBD1 might be the D (5 bases). With 7 bases removed from V and 3 bases from J, the gap between germline ends came to 8 bases. The germline CDR1 and CDR2 sequences are SGDLS and YYNGEE. The CDR3 has 11 amino acids.